The 17 T cell receptor beta chains reported below all come from one sample, sequenced in a study of cytotoxic CD8 clonotypes in ibrutinib-treated CLL. Measured with immunoSEQ multiplex PCR; TCRdb has only the in-frame clones, and not every one. Of roughly 29,000 clones in the sample, about 76% were seen once. Source: PBMCs, taken after 36 months of ibrutinib treatment. The receptors come from a human donor with chronic lymphocytic leukemia.

The genes are TRBV5-6 and TRBJ2-2; D remains unclear. Germline CDR1 SGHDT, CDR2 YYEEEE. The CDR3 has 15 amino acids. Trimming shortened V by 4 bases and J by 7 bases, and 17 bases separated the two germline ends. The CDR3 sequence is CASSDTKAWDGELFF. In DNA form, the CDR3 reads TGTGCCAGCAGCGACACTAAAGCCTGGGACGGGGAGCTGTTTTTT.

The chain couples TRBV7-3 to TRBJ1-1; no definite D call. V was shortened by 4 bases and J by 1 base, with 10 bases between the two germline ends. Germline assignment: CDR1 SGHTA and CDR2 FQGTGA. This CDR3 has 14 residues. Here the CDR3 reads CASSSGRENTEAFF. CDR3 bases: TGTGCCAGCAGCTCCGGACGGGAGAACACTGAAGCTTTCTTT. The full variable domain, rest sourced from reference TRBV7-3 and TRBJ1-1, is GAGVSQTPSNKVTEKGKYVELRCDPISGHTALYWYRQSLGQGPEFLIYFQGTGAADDSGLPNDRFFAVRPEGSVSTLKIQRTERGDSAVYLCASSSGRENTEAFFGQGTRLTVV.

This clone was counted only a few times. The rearrangement uses TRBV19 and TRBJ2-1; either TRBD1 or TRBD2 may supply D (5 bases each). Germline-derived CDR1 and CDR2 are LNHDA and SQIVND (reference sequence). Trimming shortened V by 7 bases and J by 0 bases, and 7 bases separated the two germline ends. The CDR3 is made up of 13 amino acids. This CDR3 is CASTGSSYNEQFF. For the CDR3, the DNA is TGTGCCAGTACAGGGAGCTCCTACAATGAGCAGTTCTTC.

V usage is TRBV6-5 and J usage is TRBJ1-3; no reliable D call. The CDR3 sequence is 13 residues long. V was cut by 4 bases and J by 4 bases, with 8 bases left in between. Germline CDR1 MNHEY, CDR2 SVGAGI. The CDR3 sequence: CASSSWRGNTIYF. In DNA, the CDR3 is TGTGCCAGCAGTTCCTGGAGGGGAAACACCATATATTTT.

The genes are TRBV4-1 and TRBJ1-1; D call uncertain. CDR3 length equals 14 residues. Trimming removed 4 bases at V and 1 base at J, with 10 bases between. The germline CDR1 and CDR2 sequences are MGHRA and YSYEKL. Here the CDR3 reads CASSLGMGNTEAFF. Here the CDR3 DNA reads TGCGCCAGCAGCCTTGGGATGGGGAACACTGAAGCTTTCTTT.

This clone was seen a few times. The rearrangement links TRBV5-1 to TRBJ2-3, with D possibly TRBD2 on 7 matching bases. Germline V gene lookup returns CDR1 SGHRS and CDR2 YFSETQ. The CDR3 runs to 15 residues. V lost 5 bases, J lost 2 bases, and 15 bases lay in between. The CDR3 coding sequence is TGCGCCAGCAGGAGGGCGGGGGCCATCACAGATACGCAGTATTTT. It yields the protein CASRRAGAITDTQYF.

The chain has TRBV7-9 and TRBJ2-7, with no clear D. CDR3 size: 14 residues. Trimming stripped 3 bases from V and 3 bases from J, with 12 bases between. Germline V gives CDR1 SEHNR, CDR2 FQNEAQ (reference sequence). The CDR3 reads CASSFALGNYEQYF. CDR3 nucleotide sequence: TGTGCCAGCAGCTTCGCCTTAGGGAACTACGAGCAGTACTTC.

The chain links TRBV6-5 to TRBJ2-2, with TRBD1 as a possible D gene (5 bases). V was shortened by 2 bases and J by 0 bases, with 7 bases between the two germline ends. The length of the CDR3 is 15 residues. Germline V gene data show CDR1 as MNHEY and CDR2 as SVGAGI. This CDR3 is CASSYIRANTGELFF. As DNA, the CDR3 is TGTGCCAGCAGTTACATCAGGGCGAACACCGGGGAGCTGTTTTTT.

The chain carries TRBV14 and TRBJ2-1, with D perhaps matching TRBD1 (6 bases). Trimming removed 6 bases at V and 5 bases at J, with 14 bases between. Germline loops: CDR1 SGHDN, CDR2 FVKESK. The CDR3 covers 14 residues. The CDR3 region is CASSYRTVNNEQFF. The CDR3 DNA reads as TGTGCCAGCAGTTACAGGACAGTGAACAATGAGCAGTTCTTC.

The rearrangement joins TRBV2 to TRBJ1-4; D is unresolved. The germline CDR1 and CDR2 sequences are SNHLY and FYNNEI. There are 15 residues in the CDR3. The V end was cut by 2 bases, the J end by 8 bases, with 15 bases between. The CDR3 reads CASSEQASDGEKLFF. The CDR3 region has the DNA TGTGCCAGCAGTGAACAAGCCTCAGATGGGGAAAAACTGTTTTTT.

V and J are TRBV27 and TRBJ1-6; D remains unclear. Germline values: CDR1 MNHEY, CDR2 SMNVEV (reference sequence). V gave up 8 bases and J gave up 7 bases, with 12 bases separating them. CDR3 length: 13 residues. The CDR3 spells CASGWQINSPLHF. The DNA for the CDR3 is TGTGCCAGCGGGTGGCAGATCAATTCACCCCTCCACTTT.

The CDR3, as DNA: TGTGCCAGCAGCTTACAGGGTAGTACCGGGGAGCTGTTTTTT. Protein: CASSLQGSTGELFF. The chain recombines TRBV13 with TRBJ2-2, with TRBD1 as a possible D gene (5 bases). CDR3 length: 14 residues. Germline values: CDR1 PRHDT, CDR2 FYEKMQ (reference sequence). V shed 2 bases and J shed 5 bases, with 9 bases lying between them.

The chain is built from TRBV2 and TRBJ2-7; the match to TRBD1 covers 7 bases. Germline assignment: CDR1 SNHLY and CDR2 FYNNEI. V dropped 2 bases and J dropped 0; count of bases not matched to a gene: 7. The CDR3 contains 16 residues. CDR3 nucleotide sequence: TGTGCCAGCAGTGAACTTGGGGCAGGGGGCTCCTACGAGCAGTACTTC. It specifies CASSELGAGGSYEQYF.

This chain connects TRBV5-4 to TRBJ2-1, with D hard to call. V lost 3 bases and J 6 bases, leaving 7 bases between the germline ends. This CDR3 is 12 amino acids long. Germline V gene lookup returns CDR1 SGHNT and CDR2 YYREEE (reference sequence). CDR3 sequence (DNA): TGTGCCAGCAGCTGGGAACGCAATGAGCAGTTCTTC. Translated: CASSWERNEQFF.

This clone was detected a few times. At one of its ends the junction is not consistent with the germline gene, which may arise from a read error. The V and J genes are TRBV6-6 and TRBJ2-2; tentatively, D is TRBD2 (6 bases). The germline gives CDR1 MNHNY, CDR2 SVGAGI (reference sequence). This CDR3 spans 13 amino acids. The CDR3 DNA follows: TGTGCCAGCAGTTACTCGTTGGGGGAGGTGGGAAGTTTT. Translating gives CASSYSLGEVGSF.

V is TRBV4-1 and J is TRBJ2-2; 8 bases align to TRBD2. Trimming cost V 6 bases and J 6 bases; bases outside gene matches: 9. Germline V gene data show CDR1 as MGHRA and CDR2 as YSYEKL. This CDR3 has 15 residues. CDR3 nucleotide sequence: TGCGCCAGCAGAGCGCGGGGGGTTGGGGCCGGGGAGCTGTTTTTT. This sequence encodes CASRARGVGAGELFF.

The rearrangement links TRBV5-1 to TRBJ1-2; 8 bases map to TRBD1. The CDR3 has 17 residues. Trimming took 1 base from V and 2 from J; bases not matched to a gene: 10. Germline V CDR1 and CDR2: SGHRS, YFSETQ. CDR3 sequence (DNA): TGCGCCAGCAGCTTGAGGTTTGACAGGGGAGCGAACTATGGCTACACCTTC. It is translated as CASSLRFDRGANYGYTF.